This TCR beta chain was documented in a study of T cells after yellow fever vaccination. Overall study findings and caveats: Few clonotypes appeared in both CD4 and CD8 compartments. Weaker, the secondary response had a peak occurring faster, on day 5 versus 15. Most primary-vaccination clones reappeared after the booster (approximately 95% CD4, 85% to 90% CD8).

This clonotype occurred a few times. The antigen remains unidentified. TCRdb analysed the 5' RACE reads with MiXCR anew, one entry per CDR3 protein. Found here are 150,000 to 200,000 distinct CDR3 sequences, approximately 10% of them singletons; the top ten hold less than 40%. This CDR3 spans 11 amino acids. The input for sequencing was CD8+ T cells sorted from PBMCs, taken 15 days after the yellow fever booster vaccination. This chain uses TRBV12-3 or TRBV12-4 with TRBJ1-2; D ambiguous. The source is a man aged 18 to 29 who received the YFV17D yellow fever vaccine. The CDR3 coding sequence is TGTGCTACCCCAGGTGGCTATGGCTACACCTTC. It codes for CATPGGYGYTF.